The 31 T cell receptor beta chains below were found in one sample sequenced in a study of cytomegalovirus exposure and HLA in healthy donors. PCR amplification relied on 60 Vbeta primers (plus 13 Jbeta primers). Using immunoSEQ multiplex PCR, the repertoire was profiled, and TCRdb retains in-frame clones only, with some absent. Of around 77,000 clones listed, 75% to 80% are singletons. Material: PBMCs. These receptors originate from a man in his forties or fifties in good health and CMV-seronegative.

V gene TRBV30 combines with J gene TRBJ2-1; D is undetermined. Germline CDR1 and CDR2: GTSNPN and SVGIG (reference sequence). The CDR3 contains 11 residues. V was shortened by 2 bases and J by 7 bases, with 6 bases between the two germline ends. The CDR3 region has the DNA TGTGCCTGGAGTTTCTTGAATGAGCAGTTCTTC. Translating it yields CAWSFLNEQFF.

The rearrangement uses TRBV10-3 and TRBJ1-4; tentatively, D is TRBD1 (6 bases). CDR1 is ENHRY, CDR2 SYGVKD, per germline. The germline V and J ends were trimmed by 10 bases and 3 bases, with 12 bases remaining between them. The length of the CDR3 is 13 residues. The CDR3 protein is CASKQGANEKLFF. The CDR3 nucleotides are TGTGCCAGCAAACAGGGCGCTAATGAAAAACTGTTTTTT.

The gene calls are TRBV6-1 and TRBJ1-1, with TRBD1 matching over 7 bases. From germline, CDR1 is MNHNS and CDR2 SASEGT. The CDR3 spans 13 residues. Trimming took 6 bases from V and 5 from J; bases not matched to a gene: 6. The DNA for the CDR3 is TGTGCCAGCAGGGGACAGCGTGGGACTGAAGCTTTCTTT. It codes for CASRGQRGTEAFF.

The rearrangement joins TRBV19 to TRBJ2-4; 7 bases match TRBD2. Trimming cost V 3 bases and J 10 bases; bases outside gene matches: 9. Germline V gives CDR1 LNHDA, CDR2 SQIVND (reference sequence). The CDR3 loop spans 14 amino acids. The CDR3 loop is CASSISGGKGIQYF. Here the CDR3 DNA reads TGTGCCAGTAGTATTTCGGGGGGAAAGGGGATTCAGTACTTC.

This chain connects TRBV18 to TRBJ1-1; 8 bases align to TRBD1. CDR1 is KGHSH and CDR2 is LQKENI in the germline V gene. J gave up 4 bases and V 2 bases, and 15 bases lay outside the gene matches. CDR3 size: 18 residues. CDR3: CASSPYPRTGSLGTEAFF. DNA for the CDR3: TGTGCCAGCTCACCATACCCCCGGACAGGGAGTTTGGGCACTGAAGCTTTCTTT.

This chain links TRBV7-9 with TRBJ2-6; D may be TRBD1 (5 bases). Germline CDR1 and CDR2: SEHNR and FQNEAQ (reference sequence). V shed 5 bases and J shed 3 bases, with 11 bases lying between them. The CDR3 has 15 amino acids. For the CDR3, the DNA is TGTGCCAGCAGCCCAGAAGGGGTTGGGGCCAACGTCCTGACTTTC. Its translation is CASSPEGVGANVLTF.

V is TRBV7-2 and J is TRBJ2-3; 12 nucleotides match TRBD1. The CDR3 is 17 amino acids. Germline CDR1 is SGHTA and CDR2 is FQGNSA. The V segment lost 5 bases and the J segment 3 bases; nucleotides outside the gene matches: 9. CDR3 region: CASSLGDRGHPTDTQYF. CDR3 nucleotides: TGTGCCAGCAGCCTAGGGGACAGGGGGCACCCAACAGATACGCAGTATTTT.

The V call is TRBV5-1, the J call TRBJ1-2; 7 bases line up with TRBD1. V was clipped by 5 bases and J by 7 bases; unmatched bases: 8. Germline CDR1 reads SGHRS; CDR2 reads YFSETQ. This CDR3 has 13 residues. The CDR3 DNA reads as TGCGCCAGCAGGGGTTTAGGGGGCGTTGGCTACACCTTC. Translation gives CASRGLGGVGYTF.

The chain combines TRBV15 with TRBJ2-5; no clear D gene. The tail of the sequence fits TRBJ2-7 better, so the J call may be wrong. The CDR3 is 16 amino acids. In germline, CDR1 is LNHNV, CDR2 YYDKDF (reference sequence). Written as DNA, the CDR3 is TGTGCCACCAGCAGAGATACGGGTTTTGGGTTCAACGAGCAGTACTTC. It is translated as CATSRDTGFGFNEQYF.

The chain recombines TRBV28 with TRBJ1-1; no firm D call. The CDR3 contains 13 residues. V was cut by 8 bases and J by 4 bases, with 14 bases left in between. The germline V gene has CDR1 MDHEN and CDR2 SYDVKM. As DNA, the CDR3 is TGTGCCAGCGTCGACTTCCTTGGCACTGAAGCTTTCTTT. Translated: CASVDFLGTEAFF.

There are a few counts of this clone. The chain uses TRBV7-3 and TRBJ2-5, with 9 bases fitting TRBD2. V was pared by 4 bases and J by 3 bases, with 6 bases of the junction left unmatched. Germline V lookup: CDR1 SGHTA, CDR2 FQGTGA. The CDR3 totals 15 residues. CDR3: CASSSMGGGEETQYF. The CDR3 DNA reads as TGTGCCAGCAGCTCCATGGGCGGGGGGGAAGAGACCCAGTACTTC.

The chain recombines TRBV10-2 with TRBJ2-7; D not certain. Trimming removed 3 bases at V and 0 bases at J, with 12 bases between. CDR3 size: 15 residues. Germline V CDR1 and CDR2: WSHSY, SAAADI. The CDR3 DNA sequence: TGCGCCAGCAGTGACCCCCCAATGAGCTCCTACGAGCAGTACTTC. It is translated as CASSDPPMSSYEQYF.

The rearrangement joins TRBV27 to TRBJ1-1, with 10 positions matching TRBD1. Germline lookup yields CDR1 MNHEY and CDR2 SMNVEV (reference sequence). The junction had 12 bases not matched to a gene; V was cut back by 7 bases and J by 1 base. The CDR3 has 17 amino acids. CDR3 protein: CASTMTGGAEWNTEAFF. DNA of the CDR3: TGTGCCAGCACCATGACAGGGGGCGCCGAATGGAACACTGAAGCTTTCTTT.

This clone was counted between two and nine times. The CDR3 DNA sequence: TGTGCCAGCAGCTTAGGGTCGGTCACTGAAGCTTTCTTT. Amino acids: CASSLGSVTEAFF. The chain carries TRBV7-2 and TRBJ1-1; D remains unclear. Germline V gene lookup returns CDR1 SGHTA and CDR2 FQGNSA. The ends were cut back, 1 base at V and 4 bases at J, with 7 bases in the middle. This CDR3 region has 13 residues.

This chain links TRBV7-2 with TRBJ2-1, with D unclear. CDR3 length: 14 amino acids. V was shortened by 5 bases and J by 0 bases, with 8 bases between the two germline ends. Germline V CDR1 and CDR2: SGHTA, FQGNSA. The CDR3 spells CASSLSSSYNEQFF. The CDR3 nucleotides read TGTGCCAGCAGCCTATCGAGCTCCTACAATGAGCAGTTCTTC.

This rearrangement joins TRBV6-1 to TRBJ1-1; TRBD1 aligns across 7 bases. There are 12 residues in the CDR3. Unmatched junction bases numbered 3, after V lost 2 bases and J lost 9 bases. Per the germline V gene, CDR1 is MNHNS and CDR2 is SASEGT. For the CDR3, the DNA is TGTGCCAGCAGTGAAAGGACAGGAAAAGCTTTCTTT. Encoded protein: CASSERTGKAFF.

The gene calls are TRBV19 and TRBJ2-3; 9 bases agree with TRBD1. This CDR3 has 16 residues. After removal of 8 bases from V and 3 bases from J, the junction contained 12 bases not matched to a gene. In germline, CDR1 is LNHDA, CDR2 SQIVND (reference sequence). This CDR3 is CASGGTGRSGTDTQYF. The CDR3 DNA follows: TGTGCCAGTGGGGGGACAGGGAGGAGTGGGACAGATACGCAGTATTTT.

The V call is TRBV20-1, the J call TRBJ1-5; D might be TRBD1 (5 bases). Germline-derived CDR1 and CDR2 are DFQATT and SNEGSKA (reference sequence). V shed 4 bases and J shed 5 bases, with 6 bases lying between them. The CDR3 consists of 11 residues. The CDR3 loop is CSAKTDQPQHF. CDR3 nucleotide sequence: TGCAGTGCTAAGACAGATCAGCCCCAGCATTTT.

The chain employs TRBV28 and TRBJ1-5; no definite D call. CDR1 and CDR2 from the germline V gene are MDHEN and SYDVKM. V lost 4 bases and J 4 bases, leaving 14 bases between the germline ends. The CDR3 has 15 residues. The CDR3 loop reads CASSSLGDGNQPQHF. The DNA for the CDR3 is TGTGCCAGCAGTTCCCTGGGAGACGGTAATCAGCCCCAGCATTTT.

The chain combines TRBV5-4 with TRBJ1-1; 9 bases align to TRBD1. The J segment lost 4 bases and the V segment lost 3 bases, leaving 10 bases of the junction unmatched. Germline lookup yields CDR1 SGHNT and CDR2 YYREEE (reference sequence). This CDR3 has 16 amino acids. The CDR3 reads CASSYTPRQGGTEAFF. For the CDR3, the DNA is TGTGCCAGCAGCTATACACCGAGACAGGGGGGCACTGAAGCTTTCTTT.

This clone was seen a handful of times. The CDR3 nucleotides are TGTGCCAGCAGTCCCCGACAGGGGGCGGCCTACGAGCAGTACTTC. This gives the protein CASSPRQGAAYEQYF. The rearrangement links TRBV6-5 to TRBJ2-7; TRBD1 matches at 10 bases. Germline V CDR1 and CDR2: MNHEY, SVGAGI. V was pared by 5 bases and J by 2 bases, with 6 bases of the junction left unmatched. The CDR3 contains 15 residues.

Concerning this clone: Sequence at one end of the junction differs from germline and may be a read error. In DNA form, the CDR3 reads TGCGCCAGCAGCCTAGGAGGCTCCTATGGCTACCCCTTC. The encoded protein is CASSLGGSYGYPF. The chain links TRBV4-1 to TRBJ1-2; D unclear. Germline assignment: CDR1 MGHRA and CDR2 YSYEKL. The CDR3 is 13 residues long.

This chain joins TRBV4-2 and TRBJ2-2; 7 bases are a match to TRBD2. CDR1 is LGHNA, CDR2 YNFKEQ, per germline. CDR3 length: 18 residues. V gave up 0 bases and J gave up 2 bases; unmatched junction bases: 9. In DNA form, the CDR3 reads TGTGCCAGCAGCCAAGAAGTGGGGGGACTACTTAACACCGGGGAGCTGTTTTTT. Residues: CASSQEVGGLLNTGELFF.

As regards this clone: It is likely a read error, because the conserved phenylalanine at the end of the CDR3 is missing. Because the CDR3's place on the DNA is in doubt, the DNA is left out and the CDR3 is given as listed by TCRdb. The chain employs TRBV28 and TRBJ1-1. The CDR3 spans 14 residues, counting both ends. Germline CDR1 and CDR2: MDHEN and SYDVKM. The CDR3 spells CASSFQGLVGGFPL.

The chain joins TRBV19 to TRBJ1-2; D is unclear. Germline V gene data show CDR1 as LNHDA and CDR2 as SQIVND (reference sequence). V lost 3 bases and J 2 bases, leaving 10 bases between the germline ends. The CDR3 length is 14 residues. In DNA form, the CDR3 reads TGTGCCAGTAGTATTGGAGGTGGGAACTATGGCTACACCTTC. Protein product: CASSIGGGNYGYTF.

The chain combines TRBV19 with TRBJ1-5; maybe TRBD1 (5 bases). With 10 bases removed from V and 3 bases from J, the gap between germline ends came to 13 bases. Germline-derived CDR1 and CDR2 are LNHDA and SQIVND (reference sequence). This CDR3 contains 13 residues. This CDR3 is CAISRQINQPQHF. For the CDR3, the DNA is TGTGCCATAAGTAGACAGATCAATCAGCCCCAGCATTTT.

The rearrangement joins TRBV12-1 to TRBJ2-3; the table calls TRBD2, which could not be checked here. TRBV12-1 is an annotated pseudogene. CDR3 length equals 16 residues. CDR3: CASSFAKRGRGDTQYF. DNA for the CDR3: TGTGCCAGCAGCTTTGCGAAGCGGGGGAGAGGAGATACGCAGTATTTT.

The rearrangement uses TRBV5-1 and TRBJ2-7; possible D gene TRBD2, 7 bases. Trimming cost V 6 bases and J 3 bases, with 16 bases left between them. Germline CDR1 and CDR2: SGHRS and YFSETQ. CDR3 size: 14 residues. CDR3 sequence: CASNWRGGDYEQYF. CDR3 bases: TGCGCCAGCAACTGGAGGGGGGGGGACTACGAGCAGTACTTC. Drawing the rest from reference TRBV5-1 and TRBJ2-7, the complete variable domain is KAGVTQTPRYLIKTRGQQVTLSCSPISGHRSVSWYQQTPGQGLQFLFEYFSETQRNKGNFPGRFSGRQFSNSRSEMNVSTLELGDSALYLCASNWRGGDYEQYFGPGTRLTVT.

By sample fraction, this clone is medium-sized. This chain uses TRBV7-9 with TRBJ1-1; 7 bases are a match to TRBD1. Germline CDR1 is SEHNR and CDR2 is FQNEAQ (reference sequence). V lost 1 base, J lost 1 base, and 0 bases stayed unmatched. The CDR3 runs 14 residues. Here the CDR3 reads CASSLGTGNTEAFF. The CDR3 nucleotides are TGTGCCAGCAGCTTAGGGACAGGGAACACTGAAGCTTTCTTT.

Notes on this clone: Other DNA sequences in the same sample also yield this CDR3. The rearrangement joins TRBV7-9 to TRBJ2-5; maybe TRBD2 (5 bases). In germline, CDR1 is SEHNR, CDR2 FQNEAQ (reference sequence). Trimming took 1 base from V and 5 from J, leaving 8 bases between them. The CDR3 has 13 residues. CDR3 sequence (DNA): TGTGCCAGCAGCTTAGGGAGAGGGGAGACCCAGTACTTC. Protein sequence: CASSLGRGETQYF.

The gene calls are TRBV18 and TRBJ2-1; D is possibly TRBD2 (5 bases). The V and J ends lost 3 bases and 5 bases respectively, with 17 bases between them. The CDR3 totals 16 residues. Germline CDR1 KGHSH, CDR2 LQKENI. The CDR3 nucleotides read TGTGCCAGCTCACCCCAGCCCCCGGGGTTAGACAATGAGCAGTTCTTC. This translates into CASSPQPPGLDNEQFF.